This T cell receptor beta chain was sequenced in a study of long-term antiretroviral therapy in people with HIV. Study findings and constraints: The range of CDR3 lengths in HIV repertoires proved narrower than that found in controls.

The length of the CDR3 is 14 residues. V shed 2 bases and J shed 7 bases, with 14 bases lying between them. Germline loops: CDR1 MNHEY, CDR2 SMNVEV (reference sequence). Worth noting for this clone: The target antigen is unknown.

Survey-level resolution applied to immunoSEQ assay v3.0. Generated by immunoSEQ multiplex PCR, the TCRdb table keeps only in-frame clones and is missing some. In the table there are over 35,000 clones, approximately 86% of which are singletons. The origin of this receptor is a woman aged 18-35 years with HIV. This rearrangement joins TRBV27 to TRBJ1-2; D ambiguous. The input for sequencing was unsorted PBMCs, taken just before starting antiretroviral therapy. The CDR3 DNA follows: TGTGCCAGCAGTTTAGGGCGGGGTAGCCCTGGCTACACCTTC. Translating it yields CASSLGRGSPGYTF.